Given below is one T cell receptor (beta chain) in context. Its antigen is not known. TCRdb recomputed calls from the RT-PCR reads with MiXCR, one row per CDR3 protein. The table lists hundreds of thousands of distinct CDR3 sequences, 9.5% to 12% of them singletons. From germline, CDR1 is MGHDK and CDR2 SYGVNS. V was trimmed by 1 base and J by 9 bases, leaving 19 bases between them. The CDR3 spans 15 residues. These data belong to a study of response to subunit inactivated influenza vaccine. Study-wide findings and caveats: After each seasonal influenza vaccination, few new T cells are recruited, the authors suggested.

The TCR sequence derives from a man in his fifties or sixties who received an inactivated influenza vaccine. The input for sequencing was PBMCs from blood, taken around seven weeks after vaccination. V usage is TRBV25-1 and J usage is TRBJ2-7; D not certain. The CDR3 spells CASSESRITPRGQYF. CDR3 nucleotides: TGTGCCAGCAGTGAATCTAGGATAACCCCTCGCGGGCAGTACTTC.